This T cell receptor (beta chain) was recovered during a study of blood T cell repertoires in COVID-19. Study-wide context: The United States, Italy and Spain supplied acute and convalescent COVID-19 samples. Sources were T cells, B-cell-depleted T cells, or PBMCs; the material itself was cDNA or gDNA.

CDR1 SGHRS and CDR2 YFSETQ come from the germline V gene. The CDR3 consists of 16 residues. The ends lost 0 bases at V and 0 bases at J; junction bases unmatched: 2. Seattle's cohort entered during active infection and was followed longitudinally. In the source study's methods: Amplification of reference gene primers provided the estimated nucleated cell counts. The repertoire was sequenced with immunoSEQ multiplex PCR; TCRdb's copy has only in-frame clones and lacks some. The V and J calls and clone size are taken from that table; D and trimming were inferred from the DNA. The table records more than 150,000 clones, roughly 86% of them present only once.

Sequenced input: peripheral blood. J is TRBJ1-1 and V is TRBV5-1; 10 bases are a match to TRBD1. This TCR was sampled from a man aged 55 to 69 with COVID-19, enrolled during active disease. Written as DNA, the CDR3 is TGCGCCAGCAGCTTGGAGGGACAGGGGATGAACACTGAAGCTTTCTTT. Encoded protein: CASSLEGQGMNTEAFF. Complete variable domain (other parts from reference TRBV5-1 and TRBJ1-1): KAGVTQTPRYLIKTRGQQVTLSCSPISGHRSVSWYQQTPGQGLQFLFEYFSETQRNKGNFPGRFSGRQFSNSRSEMNVSTLELGDSALYLCASSLEGQGMNTEAFFGQGTRLTVV.